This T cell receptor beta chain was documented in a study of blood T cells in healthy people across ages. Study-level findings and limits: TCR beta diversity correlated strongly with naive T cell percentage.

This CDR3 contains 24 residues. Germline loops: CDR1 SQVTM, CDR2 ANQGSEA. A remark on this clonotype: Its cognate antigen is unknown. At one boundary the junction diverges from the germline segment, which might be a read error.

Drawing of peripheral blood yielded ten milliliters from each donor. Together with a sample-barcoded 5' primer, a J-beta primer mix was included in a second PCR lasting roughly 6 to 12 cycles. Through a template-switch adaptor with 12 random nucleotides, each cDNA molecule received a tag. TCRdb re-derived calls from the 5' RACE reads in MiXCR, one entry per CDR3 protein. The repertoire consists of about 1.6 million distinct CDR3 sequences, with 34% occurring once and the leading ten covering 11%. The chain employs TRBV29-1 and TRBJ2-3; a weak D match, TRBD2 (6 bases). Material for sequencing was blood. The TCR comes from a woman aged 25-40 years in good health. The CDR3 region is CRVGYFFSSIRSSETPSGTDTQYF. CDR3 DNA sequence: TGCAGAGTTGGTTACTTTTTCTCCTCAATACGATCTAGCGAGACGCCCTCGGGCACAGATACGCAGTATTTT.